A single sample is the source of the 27 T cell receptor beta chains below, sequenced in a study of T cell changes during pregnancy in multiple sclerosis (dated by TCRdb to the late 2010s). Library preparation employed the immunoSEQ multiplex PCR assay. Held by TCRdb, this immuneACCESS table contains in-frame sequences only and omits some clones. Under half of the omission traces to an unresolved V gene where checked; the cause of the rest is unknown. The sample table records approximately 89,000 clones; 94% of these occur just once. The ten top clones hold approximately 1.7% of the sample. This material consisted of peripheral blood, taken after pregnancy. The receptors stem from a female donor in good health, enrolled as a control in a pregnancy study.

The chain uses TRBV7-9 and TRBJ2-5; 7 nucleotides match TRBD2. Germline CDR1 and CDR2: SEHNR and FQNEAQ (reference sequence). The CDR3 extends over 14 amino acids. J was trimmed by 5 bases and V by 1 base; bases with no gene match: 4. CDR3 in amino acids: CASSLEGLVETQYF. CDR3 nucleotide sequence: TGTGCCAGCAGCTTAGAAGGACTAGTGGAGACCCAGTACTTC. The whole variable domain, remainder taken from reference TRBV7-9 and TRBJ2-5, is DTGVSQNPRHKITKRGQNVTFRCDPISEHNRLYWYRQTLGQGPEFLTYFQNEAQLEKSRLLSDRFSAERPKGSFSTLEIQRTEQGDSAMYLCASSLEGLVETQYFGPGTRLLVL.

This clone was seen a single time. The V and J genes are TRBV27 and TRBJ1-1; D unresolved. Germline CDR1 reads MNHEY; CDR2 reads SMNVEV (reference sequence). V gave up 2 bases and J gave up 1 base, with 5 bases separating them. There are 13 residues in the CDR3. The CDR3 nucleotides read TGTGCCAGCAGTTTAGGAGGGAACACTGAAGCTTTCTTT. Translated, it gives CASSLGGNTEAFF.

In its sample, this clone was seen once. It is likely a read error, because the conserved phenylalanine at the end of the CDR3 is missing. This chain joins TRBV27 and TRBJ2-3; 9 bases are a match to TRBD2. Germline V gene lookup returns CDR1 MNHEY and CDR2 SMNVEV (reference sequence). The CDR3 loop spans 16 amino acids. Losses at the gene ends were 7 bases for V and 1 base for J; bases not matched to a gene: 9. CDR3: CASTPRLAERTDTQYL. In nucleotides, the CDR3 is TGTGCCAGCACGCCCCGACTAGCGGAACGCACAGATACGCAGTATCTT.

This rearrangement joins TRBV6-4 to TRBJ1-1; D is ambiguous. V lost 8 bases and J lost 4, with 17 bases in between. Germline V gene lookup returns CDR1 MRHNA and CDR2 SNTAGT. The CDR3 sequence is 14 residues long. The CDR3 loop is CASRLGWESTEAFF. The CDR3 nucleotides read TGTGCCAGCCGCTTAGGGTGGGAGAGCACTGAAGCTTTCTTT.

The chain is built from TRBV10-3 and TRBJ2-2, with D perhaps matching TRBD1 (6 bases). With 3 bases removed from V and 3 bases from J, the gap between germline ends came to 8 bases. This CDR3 comprises 14 residues. The germline V gene encodes CDR1 ENHRY and CDR2 SYGVKD. CDR3 in amino acids: CAISDNRDTGELFF. The CDR3 DNA reads as TGTGCCATCAGTGACAACAGGGACACCGGGGAGCTGTTTTTT.

V is TRBV7-2 and J is TRBJ2-1; 11 positions agree with TRBD2. This CDR3 has 16 residues. Germline V gene sequence: CDR1 SGHTA, CDR2 FQGNSA. Trimming removed 6 bases from V and 8 bases from J; junction bases left unmatched: 12. The CDR3 here is CASRRTSGSGDDEQFF. The CDR3, as DNA: TGTGCCAGCAGACGAACTAGCGGGAGTGGGGACGATGAGCAGTTCTTC.

The chain uses TRBV6-4 and TRBJ1-1, with D uncertain. The CDR3 has 14 amino acids. V was cut by 4 bases and J by 4 bases, with 13 bases left in between. Germline-derived CDR1 and CDR2 are MRHNA and SNTAGT. The CDR3 loop reads CASSASRSATEAFF. DNA for the CDR3: TGTGCCAGCAGTGCCTCTCGTAGCGCCACTGAAGCTTTCTTT.

The rearrangement uses TRBV6-1 and TRBJ2-4, with D possibly being TRBD1 (6 bases). V lost 7 bases, J lost 1 base, and 14 bases lay in between. Germline V gives CDR1 MNHNS, CDR2 SASEGT. CDR3 length: 15 amino acids. CDR3 loop: CASTISTGAKNIQYF. In DNA, the CDR3 is TGTGCCAGCACCATTAGTACAGGGGCCAAAAACATTCAGTACTTC.

This rearrangement joins TRBV5-1 to TRBJ1-1, with a possible D match to TRBD1 (5 bases). Germline loops: CDR1 SGHRS, CDR2 YFSETQ. Trimming removed 5 bases at V and 4 bases at J, with 18 bases between. The CDR3 contains 15 residues. This chain's CDR3 is CASRPLAGGTTEAFF. CDR3 coding DNA: TGCGCCAGCAGGCCCCTTGCGGGGGGGACCACTGAAGCTTTCTTT.

CDR3 sequence: CASSQGLAGMYEQYF. The CDR3 region has the DNA TGTGCCAGCAGCCAGGGACTAGCGGGAATGTACGAGCAGTACTTC. J is TRBJ2-7 and V is TRBV5-4, with 13 positions matching TRBD2. CDR1 SGHNT and CDR2 YYREEE come from the germline V gene (reference sequence). After removal of 4 bases from V and 4 bases from J, the junction contained 5 bases not matched to a gene. This CDR3 comprises 15 residues.

The chain links TRBV7-9 to TRBJ2-1; tentative D call: TRBD1 (7 bases). V was clipped by 8 bases and J by 0 bases, with 14 bases between them. In germline, CDR1 is SEHNR, CDR2 FQNEAQ (reference sequence). The CDR3 length is 15 residues. The chain's CDR3 is CASGGGLSSYNEQFF. The DNA for the CDR3 is TGTGCCAGCGGAGGGGGCCTCAGCTCCTACAATGAGCAGTTCTTC.

This chain joins TRBV28 and TRBJ1-1; TRBD1 matches 7 bases. The V and J ends lost 2 bases and 3 bases, in that order; junction bases with no gene match: 12. CDR1 and CDR2 from the germline V gene are MDHEN and SYDVKM. This CDR3 has 17 residues. CDR3 in DNA: TGTGCCAGCAGTTTACTGGGACAGTCGTTTCGGGACACTGAAGCTTTCTTT. Translating gives CASSLLGQSFRDTEAFF.

This chain joins TRBV25-1 and TRBJ1-2, with D possibly TRBD1 on 6 matching bases. The CDR3 totals 18 residues. Germline V CDR1 and CDR2: MGHDK, SYGVNS. The ends were cut back, 0 bases at V and 4 bases at J, with 21 bases in the middle. CDR3 nucleotide sequence: TGTGCCAGCAGTGAATATACCCCGCCGACAGGAGAGGTCTATGGCTACACCTTC. Protein sequence: CASSEYTPPTGEVYGYTF.

The CDR3 loop reads CASMGQDRYNEKLFF. In DNA form, the CDR3 reads TGTGCCAGCATGGGACAGGATCGCTATAATGAAAAACTGTTTTTT. The chain links TRBV28 to TRBJ1-4; 8 nucleotides agree with TRBD1. The CDR3 loop spans 15 amino acids. From germline, CDR1 is MDHEN and CDR2 SYDVKM. The V gene end was trimmed by 7 bases and the J gene end by 4 bases; junction bases not matched to a gene: 8. Combining the CDR3 with reference TRBV28 and TRBJ1-4 gives the whole variable domain DVKVTQSSRYLVKRTGEKVFLECVQDMDHENMFWYRQDPGLGLRLIYFSYDVKMKEKGDIPEGYSVSREKKERFSLILESASTNQTSMYLCASMGQDRYNEKLFFGSGTQLSVL.

This chain connects TRBV2 to TRBJ1-5; no definite D call. CDR3 length: 14 residues. Between the trimmed V and J ends, which lost 6 bases and 9 bases, there was a span of 18 bases. The germline CDR1 and CDR2 sequences are SNHLY and FYNNEI. The CDR3 DNA sequence: TGTGCCAGCAGATGGAGGGCGACGGTTGGGCCCCAGCATTTT. This gives the protein CASRWRATVGPQHF.

The chain uses TRBV29-1 and TRBJ1-1, with unresolved D. This CDR3 has 13 amino acids. V was cut by 5 bases and J by 0 bases, with 10 bases left in between. Germline CDR1 is SQVTM and CDR2 is ANQGSEA. CDR3 sequence: CSVKQTMNTEAFF. The CDR3 coding sequence is TGCAGCGTTAAGCAGACTATGAACACTGAAGCTTTCTTT.

The CDR3 loop reads CASSDRTGHTDTQYF. CDR3 DNA: TGTGCCAGCAGCGACAGGACAGGGCACACAGATACGCAGTATTTT. The V and J genes are TRBV7-9 and TRBJ2-3; 8 bases are a match to TRBD1. The CDR3 is 15 amino acids. J gave up 2 bases and V 5 bases, and 6 bases lay outside the gene matches. Looked up from germline, CDR1 is SEHNR and CDR2 is FQNEAQ (reference sequence).

V usage is TRBV18 and J usage is TRBJ2-1; maybe TRBD2 (6 bases). V was shortened by 1 base and J by 7 bases, with 14 bases between the two germline ends. The CDR3 sequence is 15 residues long. Germline lookup yields CDR1 KGHSH and CDR2 LQKENI. The CDR3 region is CASSPRSGLRNEQFF. CDR3 DNA sequence: TGTGCCAGCTCACCACGGTCGGGACTCCGGAATGAGCAGTTCTTC. The full variable domain, with the rest looked up from reference TRBV18 and TRBJ2-1, is NAGVMQNPRHLVRRRGQEARLRCSPMKGHSHVYWYRQLPEEGLKFMVYLQKENIIDESGMPKERFSAEFPKEGPSILRIQQVVRGDSAAYFCASSPRSGLRNEQFFGPGTRLTVL.

Turning to this clone: At one boundary the junction diverges from the germline segment, which might be a read error. The chain links TRBV5-6 to TRBJ2-3, with D maybe TRBD1 (5 bases). CDR1 SGHDT and CDR2 YYEEEE come from the germline V gene. The length of the CDR3 is 11 residues. CDR3 DNA sequence: TGTGCCAGCAGCTTAGTCGACAGCAAGGATTTT. Protein sequence: CASSLVDSKDF.

This chain joins TRBV28 and TRBJ2-4; D is perhaps TRBD1 (5 bases). V was trimmed by 4 bases and J by 7 bases, leaving 14 bases between them. The CDR3 sequence is 14 residues long. CDR1 and CDR2 from the germline V gene are MDHEN and SYDVKM. The CDR3 sequence is CASSSRATANIQYF. DNA of the CDR3: TGTGCCAGCAGTTCACGCGCGACAGCCAACATTCAGTACTTC.

This clone has just one count. V and J are TRBV28 and TRBJ2-1; 10 bases are a match to TRBD2. V lost 4 bases, J lost 7 bases, and 10 bases stayed unmatched. Per germline, CDR1 MDHEN and CDR2 SYDVKM. This CDR3 spans 16 amino acids. CDR3 DNA: TGTGCCAGCAGTTCGTCTAGCGGGAGACGGTGGAATGAGCAGTTCTTC. Encoded protein: CASSSSSGRRWNEQFF.

This clone was observed a single time. The chain uses TRBV6-1 and TRBJ1-4; 7 nucleotides match TRBD1. This CDR3 is 15 amino acids long. The germline CDR1 and CDR2 sequences are MNHNS and SASEGT. V shed 6 bases, J shed 3 bases, and the junction held 7 bases outside the gene matches. The CDR3 region has the DNA TGTGCCAGCAGCATAACAGGGGCCTCTAATGAAAAACTGTTTTTT. Translating it yields CASSITGASNEKLFF.

The chain uses TRBV7-2 and TRBJ2-7; D remains unclear. Germline CDR1 and CDR2: SGHTA and FQGNSA. V lost 1 base and J 2 bases, leaving 6 bases between the germline ends. The CDR3 extends over 13 amino acids. CDR3: CASSLVIPYEQYF. The CDR3, as DNA: TGTGCCAGCAGCTTAGTCATCCCCTACGAGCAGTACTTC.

V usage is TRBV2 and J usage is TRBJ1-1, with D unclear. CDR1 and CDR2 (germline): SNHLY, FYNNEI. The CDR3 totals 11 residues. Trimming took 3 bases from V and 5 from J, leaving 4 bases between them. The CDR3 loop is CASSERTEAFF. For the CDR3, the DNA is TGTGCCAGCAGTGAGAGGACTGAAGCTTTCTTT.

The V gene is TRBV2, the J gene TRBJ2-5; 7 nucleotides match TRBD1. In germline, CDR1 is SNHLY, CDR2 FYNNEI. The CDR3 covers 15 residues. Losses at the gene ends were 6 bases for V and 5 bases for J; bases not matched to a gene: 12. This chain's CDR3 is CASSSQGGQEETQYF. The CDR3 DNA reads as TGTGCCAGCAGCTCACAAGGAGGACAGGAGGAGACCCAGTACTTC.

On this clone: This CDR3 is also generated by other DNA sequences in the sample. V gene TRBV5-1 combines with J gene TRBJ1-5, with D possibly matching TRBD1 (6 bases). There are 15 residues in the CDR3. Trimming shortened V by 1 base and J by 1 base, and 9 bases separated the two germline ends. Germline V CDR1 and CDR2: SGHRS, YFSETQ. Here the CDR3 reads CASSLTGNSNQPQHF. For the CDR3, the DNA is TGCGCCAGCAGCTTGACAGGGAACAGCAATCAGCCCCAGCATTTT.

This clone was detected a few times. The rearrangement links TRBV10-1 to TRBJ1-3; D uncertain. Trimming removed 0 bases from V and 0 bases from J, with 12 bases in between. The CDR3 covers 17 residues. CDR1 and CDR2 from the germline V gene are WNHNN and SYGVQD (reference sequence). CDR3 in DNA: TGCGCCAGCAGTGAGTCTGCCAGGAACCTCTCTGGAAACACCATATATTTT. It specifies CASSESARNLSGNTIYF.